The 20 T cell receptor beta chains in this list originate from one sample, sequenced in a study of CD8 T cells in ankylosing spondylitis. Study findings and constraints: Blood from ankylosing spondylitis patients appeared to carry a characteristic roughly 8-variant TCR beta motif.

These receptors lack a known antigen. TCRdb itself ran the 5' RACE reads through MiXCR, one entry per CDR3 protein. The table has hundreds of thousands of distinct CDR3 sequences, about a sixth seen once. The sequencing sample was made of blood, either unsorted or a sorted T cell fraction (not recorded which). These receptors all stem from a male donor with ankylosing spondylitis.

The gene calls are TRBV5-5 and TRBJ2-3; 8 positions match TRBD2. V dropped 1 base and J dropped 2; count of bases not matched to a gene: 6. The CDR3 has 16 amino acids. Per germline, CDR1 SGHKS and CDR2 YYEKEE (reference sequence). For the CDR3, the DNA is TGTGCCAGCAGCTTGTTTCTAGCGGGTTTCACAGATACGCAGTATTTT. This gives the protein CASSLFLAGFTDTQYF.

The rearrangement joins TRBV4-1 to TRBJ2-7; no clear D gene. The CDR3 has 14 residues. The V gene lost 0 bases and the J gene lost 3 bases, with 9 bases spanning the gap. In germline, CDR1 is MGHRA, CDR2 YSYEKL. CDR3 DNA: TGCGCCAGCAGCCAAGACCTAGTCCTCTACGAGCAGTACTTC. Its protein is CASSQDLVLYEQYF.

This clonotype was seen a few times. The chain has TRBV7-6 and TRBJ2-1, with a possible D match to TRBD1 (5 bases). This CDR3 has 16 amino acids. CDR1 and CDR2 from the germline V gene are SGHVS and FNYEAQ. V lost 7 bases to trimming and J lost 5 bases, with 21 bases between them. The CDR3 reads CASINPYQDKNNEQFF. The CDR3, as DNA: TGTGCCAGCATCAACCCTTACCAGGACAAAAACAATGAGCAGTTCTTC.

The chain combines TRBV19 with TRBJ2-7, with D tentatively TRBD1 or TRBD2 (5 bases each). CDR1 LNHDA and CDR2 SQIVND come from the germline V gene (reference sequence). V was trimmed by 6 bases and J by 5 bases, leaving 17 bases between them. The CDR3 runs to 14 residues. Written as DNA, the CDR3 is TGTGCCAGTAGCCGAAACCCTCAGGGAGACGAGCAGTACTTC. It encodes CASSRNPQGDEQYF.

The chain links TRBV11-2 to TRBJ2-1, with a weak D call TRBD2 (5 bases). The germline V and J ends were trimmed by 5 bases and 7 bases, with 12 bases remaining between them. Looked up from germline, CDR1 is SGHAT and CDR2 is FQNNGV. The CDR3 has 13 residues. The CDR3 nucleotides read TGTGCCAGCAGCAAGGCGCCGGGAAATGAGCAGTTCTTC. Its translation: CASSKAPGNEQFF.

This clonotype was seen at least ten times. The chain employs TRBV3-1 and TRBJ2-5; 11 bases are a match to TRBD2. CDR1 and CDR2 (germline): LGHDT, YNNKEL (reference sequence). Losses at the gene ends were 0 bases for V and 3 bases for J; bases not matched to a gene: 12. This CDR3 spans 19 amino acids. The CDR3 nucleotides read TGTGCCAGCAGCCAAGATCACGGTAGCGGGAGGGCCGACGAAGAGACCCAGTACTTC. Its protein is CASSQDHGSGRADEETQYF.

The chain has TRBV2 and TRBJ2-4; D tentatively fits TRBD1 or TRBD2 (6 bases each). Trimming shortened V by 4 bases and J by 7 bases, and 11 bases separated the two germline ends. Germline loops: CDR1 SNHLY, CDR2 FYNNEI. The CDR3 is made up of 13 amino acids. For the CDR3, the DNA is TGTGCCAGCAGTGGGGGGGCTCGGAACATTCAGTACTTC. Its protein is CASSGGARNIQYF.

This clonotype was seen a handful of times. This sequence joins TRBV12-3 or TRBV12-4 and TRBJ2-1; 13 bases line up with TRBD2. Unmatched junction bases numbered 8, after V lost 6 bases and J lost 6 bases. The CDR3 runs 16 residues. This chain's CDR3 is CASRRGLAGFINEQFF. The CDR3 nucleotides read TGTGCCAGCAGGAGGGGACTAGCGGGGTTTATCAATGAGCAGTTCTTC.

The CDR3 here is CASSQGAGGEQFF. As DNA, the CDR3 is TGTGCCAGCAGTCAGGGGGCCGGGGGTGAGCAGTTCTTC. The chain uses TRBV12-3 or TRBV12-4 and TRBJ2-1; 8 positions match TRBD1. CDR3 length: 13 residues. V shed 5 bases, J shed 9 bases, and the junction held 6 bases outside the gene matches.

This clonotype was observed a handful of times. The chain couples TRBV7-9 to TRBJ2-1; tentatively, D is TRBD1 (6 bases). V lost 4 bases, J lost 4 bases, and 11 bases lay in between. The CDR3 spans 14 residues. CDR1 is SEHNR and CDR2 is FQNEAQ in the germline V gene (reference sequence). The CDR3 here is CASSYTGQYNEQFF. The DNA of the CDR3 is TGTGCCAGCAGCTATACAGGACAGTACAATGAGCAGTTCTTC.

The sample holds a few counts of this clonotype. The chain employs TRBV7-3 and TRBJ1-3, with unresolved D. The CDR3 is made up of 13 amino acids. Germline V gene data show CDR1 as SGHTA and CDR2 as FQGTGA. Trimming took 1 base from V and 0 from J, leaving 1 base between them. CDR3: CASSLNSGNTIYF. In DNA form, the CDR3 reads TGTGCCAGCAGCTTAAACTCTGGAAACACCATATATTTT.

The chain recombines TRBV7-9 with TRBJ2-2, with a possible D match to TRBD2 (6 bases). The V and J ends lost 4 bases and 6 bases respectively, with 18 bases between them. Germline V lookup: CDR1 SEHNR, CDR2 FQNEAQ (reference sequence). The CDR3 length is 16 residues. CDR3 nucleotide sequence: TGTGCCAGCAGCTATGGACTAAGCGGGTTCGCCGGGGAGCTGTTTTTT. Its protein product is CASSYGLSGFAGELFF.

Many counts were recorded for this clonotype. V and J are TRBV12-3 or TRBV12-4 and TRBJ1-3; D gene unclear. The ends were cut back, 7 bases at V and 2 bases at J, with 9 bases in the middle. The length of the CDR3 is 13 residues. CDR3 sequence (DNA): TGTGCCAGCACCACAGATCCTGGAAACACCATATATTTT. As protein: CASTTDPGNTIYF.

This clonotype was recorded a few times. The rearrangement joins TRBV12-3 or TRBV12-4 to TRBJ2-3; 8 bases are shared with TRBD2. The length of the CDR3 is 16 residues. Trimming cost V 3 bases and J 3 bases; bases outside gene matches: 8. The CDR3 DNA is TGTGCCAGCAGTTTCGGGGGGACTAGGTCGACAGATACGCAGTATTTT. Its protein is CASSFGGTRSTDTQYF.

The chain has TRBV27 and TRBJ1-1; D might be TRBD1 (5 bases). The CDR3 length is 13 residues. The V and J ends lost 4 bases and 4 bases respectively, with 10 bases between them. CDR1 and CDR2 from the germline V gene are MNHEY and SMNVEV (reference sequence). CDR3 loop: CASSWAGTTEAFF. DNA for the CDR3: TGTGCCAGCAGTTGGGCAGGGACCACTGAAGCTTTCTTT.

In this sample, this clonotype turned up a few times. The chain uses TRBV4-1 and TRBJ2-5, with 11 bases fitting TRBD2. V lost 0 bases, J lost 5 bases, and 11 bases stayed unmatched. CDR1 and CDR2 (germline): MGHRA, YSYEKL. The CDR3 spans 18 residues. CDR3: CASSQDHRGLADLETQYF. The CDR3 DNA sequence: TGCGCCAGCAGCCAAGACCACCGGGGACTAGCGGACCTGGAGACCCAGTACTTC.

The rearrangement uses TRBV4-2 and TRBJ1-1, with D maybe TRBD1 (6 bases). The CDR3 has 13 residues. V lost 5 bases to trimming and J lost 8 bases, with 15 bases between them. Looked up from germline, CDR1 is LGHNA and CDR2 is YNFKEQ. The CDR3 protein is CASSFGQRGEAFF. CDR3 nucleotide sequence: TGTGCCAGCAGCTTCGGACAGAGGGGGGAAGCTTTCTTT.

The chain recombines TRBV27 with TRBJ2-1, with D uncertain. Deletions cut 3 bases from V and 3 bases from J, with 9 bases between. Germline assignment: CDR1 MNHEY and CDR2 SMNVEV (reference sequence). This CDR3 contains 14 residues. The DNA for the CDR3 is TGTGCCAGCAGTTTTTCAGTGGGCTACAATGAGCAGTTCTTC. It yields the protein CASSFSVGYNEQFF.

The chain carries TRBV27 and TRBJ2-5; D may be TRBD1 (5 bases). The CDR3 loop spans 14 amino acids. The V gene lost 3 bases and the J gene lost 4 bases, with 12 bases spanning the gap. Germline V gene sequence: CDR1 MNHEY, CDR2 SMNVEV (reference sequence). CDR3 in amino acids: CASSFRGQGETQYF. CDR3 nucleotides: TGTGCCAGCAGTTTTCGTGGGCAGGGAGAGACCCAGTACTTC.

The chain carries TRBV3-1 and TRBJ2-3; D call uncertain. The germline CDR1 and CDR2 sequences are LGHDT and YNNKEL (reference sequence). The CDR3 totals 15 residues. V gave up 4 bases and J gave up 11 bases, with 22 bases separating them. CDR3 in amino acids: CASSPLATPRREQYF. CDR3 nucleotide sequence: TGTGCCAGCAGCCCCTTAGCAACACCCCGCCGTGAGCAGTATTTT.